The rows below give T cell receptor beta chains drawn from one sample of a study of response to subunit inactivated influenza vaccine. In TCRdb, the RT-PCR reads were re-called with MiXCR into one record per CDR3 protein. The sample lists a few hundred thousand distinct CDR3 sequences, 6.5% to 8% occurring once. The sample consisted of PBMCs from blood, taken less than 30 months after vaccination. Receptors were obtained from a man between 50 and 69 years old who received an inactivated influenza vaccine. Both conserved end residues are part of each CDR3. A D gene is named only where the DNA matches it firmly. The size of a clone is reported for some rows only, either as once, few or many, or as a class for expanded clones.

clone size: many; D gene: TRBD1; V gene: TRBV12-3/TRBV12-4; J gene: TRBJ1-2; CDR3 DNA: TGTGCCAGCACCCTGACAGGGTTGGTGAATGGCTACACCTTC; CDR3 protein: CASTLTGLVNGYTF
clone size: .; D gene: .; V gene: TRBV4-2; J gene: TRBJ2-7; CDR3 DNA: TGTGCCAGCAGCCAAGATAACAGCCGAGTTCCCACCGATGACGAGTACTTC; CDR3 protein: CASSQDNSRVPTDDEYF
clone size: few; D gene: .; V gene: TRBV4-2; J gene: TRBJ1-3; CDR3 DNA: TGTGCCGCGGGTGTCGGAAACACCATATATTTT; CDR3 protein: CAAGVGNTIYF
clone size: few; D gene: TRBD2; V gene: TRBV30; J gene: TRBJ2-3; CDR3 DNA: TGTGCCTGGGCCCCTGGCCTAGCGGGCACAGATACGCAGTATTTT; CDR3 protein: CAWAPGLAGTDTQYF
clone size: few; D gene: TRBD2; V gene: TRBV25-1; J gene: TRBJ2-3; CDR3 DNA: TGTGCCAGCAGTGAAGGACTAGCGGTTAGCACAGATACGCAGTATTTT; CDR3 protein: CASSEGLAVSTDTQYF
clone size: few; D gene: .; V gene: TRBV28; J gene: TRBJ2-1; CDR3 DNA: TGTGCCAGCAGTTTTCAGGTTGAGCAGTTCTTC; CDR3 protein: CASSFQVEQFF
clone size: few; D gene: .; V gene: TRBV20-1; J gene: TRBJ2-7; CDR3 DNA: TGCAGTGCTATTAGCGCCCCCGAGGAGCAGTACTTC; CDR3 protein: CSAISAPEEQYF
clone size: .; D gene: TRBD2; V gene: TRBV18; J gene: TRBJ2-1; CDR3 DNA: TGTGCCAGCTCGCCCCGAGGGACTAGCGGGGGGTATGAGCAGTTCTTC; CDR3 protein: CASSPRGTSGGYEQFF
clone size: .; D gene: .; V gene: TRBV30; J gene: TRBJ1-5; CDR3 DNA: TGTGCCTGGTCCCCGGCGGGCCGGTACAATCAGCCCCAGCATTTT; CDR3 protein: CAWSPAGRYNQPQHF
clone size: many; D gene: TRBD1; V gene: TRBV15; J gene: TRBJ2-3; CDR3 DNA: TGTGCCACCAGCAGAGGGGACAGAGACACAGATACGCAGTATTTT; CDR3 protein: CATSRGDRDTDTQYF
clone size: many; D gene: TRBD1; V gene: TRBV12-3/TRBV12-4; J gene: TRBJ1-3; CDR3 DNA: TGTGCCAGCAGTTTAAGGGGACAGGGAGATGCAAACACCATATATTTT; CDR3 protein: CASSLRGQGDANTIYF
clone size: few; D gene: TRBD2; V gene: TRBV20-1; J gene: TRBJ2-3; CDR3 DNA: TGCAGTGCTACGCCCCTAACCGGGACTAGCGGGGGCGATACGCAGTATTTT; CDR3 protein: CSATPLTGTSGGDTQYF
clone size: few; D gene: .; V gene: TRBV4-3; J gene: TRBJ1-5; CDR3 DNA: TGCGCCAGCAGCCAAGATCGATTGAATCAGCCCCAGCATTTT; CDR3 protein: CASSQDRLNQPQHF
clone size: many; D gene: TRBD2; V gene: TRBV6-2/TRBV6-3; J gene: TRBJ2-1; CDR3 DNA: TGTGCCAGCAGTTATACGGGGGGGACTAGGAGTTATGCTGAGCAGTTCTTC; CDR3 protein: CASSYTGGTRSYAEQFF
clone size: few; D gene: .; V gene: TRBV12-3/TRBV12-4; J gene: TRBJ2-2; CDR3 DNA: TGTGCCAGCAGGCCCAGCGGGGGGGAGCTGTTTTTT; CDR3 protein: CASRPSGGELFF
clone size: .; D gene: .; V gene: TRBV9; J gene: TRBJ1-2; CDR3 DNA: TGTGCCAGCAGCGTAACCCGTCAGGCCACCTATGGCTACACCTTC; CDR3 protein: CASSVTRQATYGYTF
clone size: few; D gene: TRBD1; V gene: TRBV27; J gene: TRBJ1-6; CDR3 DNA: TGTGCCAGCAGTCCGACAGGGTTCAATTCACCCCTCCACTTT; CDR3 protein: CASSPTGFNSPLHF
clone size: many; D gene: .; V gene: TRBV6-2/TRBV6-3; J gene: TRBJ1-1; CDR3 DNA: TGTGCCAGCAGTTTCTTCGGGCCCGGTGGAGCTTTCTTT; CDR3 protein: CASSFFGPGGAFF
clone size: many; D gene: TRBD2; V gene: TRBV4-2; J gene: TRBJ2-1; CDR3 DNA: TGTGCCAGCAGCCCTCCGGCGGGGGGATACAATGAGCAGTTCTTC; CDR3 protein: CASSPPAGGYNEQFF
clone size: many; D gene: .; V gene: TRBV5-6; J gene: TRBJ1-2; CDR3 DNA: TGTGCCAGCAGCTTGGACGGGCATGGCTACACCTTC; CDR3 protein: CASSLDGHGYTF
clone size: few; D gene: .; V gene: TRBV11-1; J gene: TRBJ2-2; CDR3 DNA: TGTGCCAGCAGGACGGAGCCGAACACCGGGGAGCTGTTTTTT; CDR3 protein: CASRTEPNTGELFF